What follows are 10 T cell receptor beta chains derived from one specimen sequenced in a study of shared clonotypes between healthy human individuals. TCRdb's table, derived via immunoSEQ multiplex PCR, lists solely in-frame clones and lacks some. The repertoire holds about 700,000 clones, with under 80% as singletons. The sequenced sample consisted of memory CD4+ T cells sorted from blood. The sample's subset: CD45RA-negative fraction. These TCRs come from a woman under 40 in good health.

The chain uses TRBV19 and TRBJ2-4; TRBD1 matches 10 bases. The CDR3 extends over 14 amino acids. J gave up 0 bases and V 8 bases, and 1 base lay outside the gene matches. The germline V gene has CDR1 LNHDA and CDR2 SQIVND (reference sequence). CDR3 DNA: TGTGCCAGTGGGGACAGGGGAGCCAAAAACATTCAGTACTTC. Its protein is CASGDRGAKNIQYF.

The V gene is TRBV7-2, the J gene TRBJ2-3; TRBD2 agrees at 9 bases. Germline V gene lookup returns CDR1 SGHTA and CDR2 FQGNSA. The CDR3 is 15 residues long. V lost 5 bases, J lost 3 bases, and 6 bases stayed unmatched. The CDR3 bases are TGTGCCAGCAGCACAGGACTAGCGCATACAGATACGCAGTATTTT. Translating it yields CASSTGLAHTDTQYF.

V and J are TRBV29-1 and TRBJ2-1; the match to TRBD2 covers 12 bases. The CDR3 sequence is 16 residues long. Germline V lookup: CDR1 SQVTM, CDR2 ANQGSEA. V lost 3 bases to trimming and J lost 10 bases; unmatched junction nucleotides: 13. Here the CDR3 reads CSVEPRTSGVSVEQFF. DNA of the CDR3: TGCAGCGTTGAGCCCCGGACTAGCGGGGTATCAGTAGAGCAGTTCTTC.

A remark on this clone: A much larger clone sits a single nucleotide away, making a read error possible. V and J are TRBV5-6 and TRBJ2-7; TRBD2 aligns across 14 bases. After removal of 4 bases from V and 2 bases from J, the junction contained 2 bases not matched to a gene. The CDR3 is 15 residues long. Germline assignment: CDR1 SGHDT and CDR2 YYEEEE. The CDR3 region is CASSGGLAGAYEQYF. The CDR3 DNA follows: TGTGCCAGCAGCGGGGGACTAGCGGGAGCCTACGAGCAGTACTTC.

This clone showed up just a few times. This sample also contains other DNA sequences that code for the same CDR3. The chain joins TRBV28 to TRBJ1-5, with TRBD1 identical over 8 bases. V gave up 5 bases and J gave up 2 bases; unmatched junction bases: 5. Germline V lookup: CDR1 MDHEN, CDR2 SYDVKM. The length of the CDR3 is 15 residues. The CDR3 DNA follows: TGTGCCAGCAGTCTGACAGGGGCACGCAATCAGCCCCAGCATTTT. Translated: CASSLTGARNQPQHF.

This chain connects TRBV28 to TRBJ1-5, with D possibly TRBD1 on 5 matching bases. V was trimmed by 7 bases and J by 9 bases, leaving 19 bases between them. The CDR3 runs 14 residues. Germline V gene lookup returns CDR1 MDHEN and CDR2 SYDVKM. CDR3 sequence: CASIILGGFGPQHF. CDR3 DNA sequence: TGTGCCAGCATCATCCTCGGGGGTTTCGGGCCCCAGCATTTT.

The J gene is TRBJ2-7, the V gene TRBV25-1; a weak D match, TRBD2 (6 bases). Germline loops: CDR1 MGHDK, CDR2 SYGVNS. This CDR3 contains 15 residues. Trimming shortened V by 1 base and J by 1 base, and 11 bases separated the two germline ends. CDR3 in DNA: TGTGCCAGCAGTGAATGGGGGGACTGGTCCTACGAGCAGTACTTC. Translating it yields CASSEWGDWSYEQYF.

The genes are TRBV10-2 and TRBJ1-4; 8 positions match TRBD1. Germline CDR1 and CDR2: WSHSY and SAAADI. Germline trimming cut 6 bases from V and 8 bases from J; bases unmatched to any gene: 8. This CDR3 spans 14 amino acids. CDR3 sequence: CASSGDRSREKLFF. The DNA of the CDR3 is TGCGCCAGCAGCGGGGACAGGTCTCGGGAAAAACTGTTTTTT.

CDR3: CASSVAPGLAGSTDTQYF. CDR3 in DNA: TGTGCCAGTAGTGTCGCCCCGGGACTAGCGGGGTCCACAGATACGCAGTATTTT. The V and J genes are TRBV19 and TRBJ2-3; 13 nucleotides line up with TRBD2. CDR1 and CDR2 from the germline V gene are LNHDA and SQIVND (reference sequence). J gave up 2 bases and V 5 bases, and 10 bases lay outside the gene matches. The CDR3 consists of 18 residues. Looking up the rest from reference TRBV19 and TRBJ2-3 gives the full variable domain: DGGITQSPKYLFRKEGQNVTLSCEQNLNHDAMYWYRQDPGQGLRLIYYSQIVNDFQKGDIAEGYSVSREKKESFPLTVTSAQKNPTAFYLCASSVAPGLAGSTDTQYFGPGTRLTVL.

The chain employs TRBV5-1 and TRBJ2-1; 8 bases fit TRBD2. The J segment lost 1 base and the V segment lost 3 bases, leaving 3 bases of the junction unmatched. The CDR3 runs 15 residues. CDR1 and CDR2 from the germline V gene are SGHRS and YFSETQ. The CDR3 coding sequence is TGCGCCAGCAGCTGGACTAGCAGGTCCTACAATGAGCAGTTCTTC. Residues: CASSWTSRSYNEQFF.